Presented here are 23 T cell receptor beta chains from one specimen sequenced in a study of blood T cell repertoires in COVID-19. TCRdb's table, derived via immunoSEQ multiplex PCR, lists solely in-frame clones and lacks some. Seen here are about 200,000 clones, 75% to 85% observed once, and the top ten hold about 12%. The sample comprised peripheral blood. The receptor source for this set is a human donor in a cohort sampled during active COVID-19.

This clone was detected only a few times. The rearrangement joins TRBV18 to TRBJ1-1; 7 positions match TRBD1. The V segment lost 3 bases and the J segment 1 base; nucleotides outside the gene matches: 2. Germline CDR1 KGHSH, CDR2 LQKENI. The CDR3 has 14 amino acids. CDR3 sequence (DNA): TGTGCCAGCTCACCGGGGACAGCGAACACTGAAGCTTTCTTT. Encoded protein: CASSPGTANTEAFF.

The chain employs TRBV19 and TRBJ2-1, with 14 nucleotides matching TRBD2. CDR3 length: 14 residues. After removal of 8 bases from V and 7 bases from J, the junction contained 4 bases not matched to a gene. Germline V gives CDR1 LNHDA, CDR2 SQIVND (reference sequence). The CDR3 DNA sequence: TGTGCCAGTGGACTAGCGGGAGGTCGGAATGAGCAGTTCTTC. Encoded protein: CASGLAGGRNEQFF.

The DNA of the CDR3 is TGTGCCAGCAGTTTGACTAGCGGCCAAGAGACCCAGTACTTC. Residues: CASSLTSGQETQYF. The chain joins TRBV27 to TRBJ2-5; 9 bases agree with TRBD2. This CDR3 is built from 14 residues. Losses at the gene ends were 3 bases for V and 1 base for J; bases not matched to a gene: 0. Looked up from germline, CDR1 is MNHEY and CDR2 is SMNVEV (reference sequence).

The chain is built from TRBV11-2 and TRBJ1-2; a possible D gene is TRBD1 (6 bases). Trimming pared 2 bases from V and 3 bases from J, leaving 13 bases between. This CDR3 is 15 amino acids long. Germline CDR1 is SGHAT and CDR2 is FQNNGV. CDR3 bases: TGTGCCAGCAGCTTAATGCAGGGGACGCACTATGGCTACACCTTC. Amino acid sequence: CASSLMQGTHYGYTF. Full variable domain (missing parts from reference TRBV11-2 and TRBJ1-2): EAGVAQSPRYKIIEKRQSVAFWCNPISGHATLYWYQQILGQGPKLLIQFQNNGVVDDSQLPKDRFSAERLKGVDSTLKIQPAKLEDSAVYLCASSLMQGTHYGYTFGSGTRLTVV.

The genes are TRBV5-1 and TRBJ1-6, with D uncertain. CDR1 SGHRS and CDR2 YFSETQ come from the germline V gene. The CDR3 sequence is 15 residues long. The V gene lost 0 bases and the J gene lost 6 bases, with 10 bases spanning the gap. The CDR3: CASSLGPVPNSPLHF. In DNA, the CDR3 is TGCGCCAGCAGCTTGGGTCCAGTTCCTAATTCACCCCTCCACTTT.

DNA for the CDR3: TGTGCCAGCAGTTCCGCGGTACTAGCGCCTGAGCAGTTCTTC. It codes for CASSSAVLAPEQFF. The chain uses TRBV6-5 and TRBJ2-1; 7 nucleotides line up with TRBD2. Germline trimming cut 4 bases from V and 9 bases from J; bases unmatched to any gene: 9. The CDR3 is 14 residues long. Germline V gene sequence: CDR1 MNHEY, CDR2 SVGAGI.

J is TRBJ2-7 and V is TRBV7-2; 7 bases match TRBD1. The CDR3 is 12 amino acids. The V segment lost 4 bases and the J segment 12 bases; nucleotides outside the gene matches: 9. CDR1 is SGHTA, CDR2 FQGNSA, per germline. CDR3: CASSSSSDRRYF. In nucleotides, the CDR3 is TGTGCCAGCAGCTCCAGCTCGGACAGGCGGTACTTC. The whole variable domain, remainder taken from reference TRBV7-2 and TRBJ2-7, is GAGVSQSPSNKVTEKGKDVELRCDPISGHTALYWYRQSLGQGLEFLIYFQGNSAPDKSGLPSDRFSAERTGGSVSTLTIQRTQQEDSAVYLCASSSSSDRRYFGPGTRLTVT.

The chain recombines TRBV7-2 with TRBJ1-2; tentatively, D is TRBD1 (6 bases). Germline CDR1 and CDR2: SGHTA and FQGNSA. The CDR3 loop spans 14 amino acids. Trimming took 0 bases from V and 8 from J, leaving 13 bases between them. In DNA, the CDR3 is TGTGCCAGCAGCTTAGCGAGGCAGGGGAACGGCTACACCTTC. Translation gives CASSLARQGNGYTF.

V and J are TRBV5-1 and TRBJ2-7, with TRBD1 matching over 7 bases. CDR1 is SGHRS and CDR2 is YFSETQ in the germline V gene. V lost 0 bases and J lost 2; bases outside the gene matches: 5. The CDR3 runs to 15 residues. This CDR3 reads CASSLAGQGAYEQYF. The CDR3 DNA is TGCGCCAGCAGCTTGGCCGGGCAGGGGGCCTACGAGCAGTACTTC.

Only one count was recorded for this clone. The chain joins TRBV11-3 to TRBJ2-1, with a tentative D call TRBD1 (6 bases). The germline CDR1 and CDR2 sequences are SGHNT and YENEEA. The CDR3 spans 14 residues. The V gene lost 9 bases and the J gene lost 3 bases, with 15 bases spanning the gap. The CDR3 spells CASSRQARYNEQFF. The CDR3 region has the DNA TGTGCCAGTAGCAGACAGGCCCGCTACAATGAGCAGTTCTTC.

The CDR3 here is CATSRDWGPYSNQPQHF. In DNA form, the CDR3 reads TGTGCCACCAGCAGAGATTGGGGGCCTTATAGCAATCAGCCCCAGCATTTT. The chain employs TRBV15 and TRBJ1-5, with a weak D call TRBD1 (6 bases). Germline V gene lookup returns CDR1 LNHNV and CDR2 YYDKDF (reference sequence). Trimming shortened V by 0 bases and J by 0 bases, and 12 bases separated the two germline ends. This CDR3 region has 17 residues.

This rearrangement joins TRBV5-1 to TRBJ2-7; no clear D gene. The germline V and J ends were trimmed by 0 bases and 2 bases, with 6 bases remaining between them. Per germline, CDR1 SGHRS and CDR2 YFSETQ. The CDR3 length is 13 residues. The CDR3 loop reads CASSLDNAYEQYF. The CDR3 DNA follows: TGCGCCAGCAGCTTGGACAACGCCTACGAGCAGTACTTC.

The rearrangement links TRBV19 to TRBJ1-4, with 7 nucleotides matching TRBD1. V lost 7 bases to trimming and J lost 3 bases; unmatched junction nucleotides: 5. CDR3 size: 14 residues. CDR1 and CDR2 from the germline V gene are LNHDA and SQIVND (reference sequence). This chain's CDR3 is CASTRTGPNEKLFF. CDR3 bases: TGTGCCAGTACTAGGACAGGTCCTAATGAAAAACTGTTTTTT.

The J gene is TRBJ1-1, the V gene TRBV28; D might be TRBD1 (5 bases). The CDR3 loop spans 13 amino acids. Per the germline V gene, CDR1 is MDHEN and CDR2 is SYDVKM. V dropped 3 bases and J dropped 4 bases, with 9 bases sitting between them. CDR3 in DNA: TGTGCCAGCAGTTTGGTCCAGGGCACTGAAGCTTTCTTT. This translates into CASSLVQGTEAFF.

J is TRBJ1-2 and V is TRBV19; D remains ambiguous. The CDR3 is 14 amino acids. The germline gives CDR1 LNHDA, CDR2 SQIVND (reference sequence). Trimming pared 3 bases from V and 4 bases from J, leaving 12 bases between. The CDR3 DNA follows: TGTGCCAGTAGTATCGGCGTACAGACCTATGGCTACACCTTC. It encodes CASSIGVQTYGYTF.

This chain connects TRBV6-5 to TRBJ2-4; D call uncertain. The CDR3 has 16 residues. CDR1 and CDR2 (germline): MNHEY, SVGAGI. V was cut by 0 bases and J by 0 bases, with 9 bases left in between. The CDR3 loop is CASSYSGNGAKNIQYF. The CDR3 nucleotides are TGTGCCAGCAGTTACTCGGGCAACGGAGCCAAAAACATTCAGTACTTC.

This CDR3 is CASSPGLAETQYF. Written as DNA, the CDR3 is TGTGCCAGCTCACCGGGACTAGCAGAGACCCAGTACTTC. This sequence joins TRBV18 and TRBJ2-5, with 9 bases matching TRBD2. Germline values: CDR1 KGHSH, CDR2 LQKENI. After removal of 3 bases from V and 4 bases from J, the junction contained 0 bases not matched to a gene. The CDR3 runs to 13 residues. The full variable domain, its missing parts supplied by reference TRBV18 and TRBJ2-5, is NAGVMQNPRHLVRRRGQEARLRCSPMKGHSHVYWYRQLPEEGLKFMVYLQKENIIDESGMPKERFSAEFPKEGPSILRIQQVVRGDSAAYFCASSPGLAETQYFGPGTRLLVL.

The chain employs TRBV18 and TRBJ2-5, with 8 bases aligning to TRBD1. From germline, CDR1 is KGHSH and CDR2 LQKENI. The CDR3 runs to 16 residues. The junction had 12 bases not matched to a gene; V was cut back by 5 bases and J by 4 bases. Here the CDR3 reads CASSFQTGEVGETQYF. The CDR3 region has the DNA TGTGCCAGCTCATTTCAGACAGGGGAGGTAGGAGAGACCCAGTACTTC.

The chain recombines TRBV27 with TRBJ2-2; D gene uncertain. Trimming took 0 bases from V and 7 from J, leaving 15 bases between them. The CDR3 loop spans 16 amino acids. CDR1 is MNHEY and CDR2 is SMNVEV in the germline V gene (reference sequence). CDR3 sequence: CASSLSRLRVGGELFF. The CDR3 DNA is TGTGCCAGCAGTTTATCGCGGCTCCGAGTCGGCGGGGAGCTGTTTTTT.

V gene TRBV28 combines with J gene TRBJ2-2; D is uncertain. Germline V gives CDR1 MDHEN, CDR2 SYDVKM. The CDR3 is made up of 17 amino acids. V was trimmed by 6 bases and J by 5 bases, leaving 22 bases between them. The CDR3, as DNA: TGTGCCAGCAGCCTACGTGTAAGACTCCCGAGGACCGGGGAGCTGTTTTTT. It specifies CASSLRVRLPRTGELFF.

The CDR3, as DNA: TGTGCCAGCAGTTTCCGAAGCCAGGGGCATCAGCCCCAGCATTTT. The encoded protein is CASSFRSQGHQPQHF. J is TRBJ1-5 and V is TRBV28, with D possibly matching TRBD1 (6 bases). Germline lookup yields CDR1 MDHEN and CDR2 SYDVKM. Trimming took off 3 bases at V and 5 bases at J, with 14 bases between the two ends. The CDR3 runs to 15 residues.

V gene TRBV5-1 combines with J gene TRBJ2-1; 8 bases agree with TRBD2. Germline lookup yields CDR1 SGHRS and CDR2 YFSETQ. The CDR3 loop spans 14 amino acids. Trimming removed 2 bases from V and 5 bases from J; junction bases left unmatched: 3. CDR3 DNA sequence: TGCGCCAGCAGCTTACTAGCGGCCGACAATGAGCAGTTCTTC. Translating gives CASSLLAADNEQFF.

In this sample, this clone turned up once. The CDR3 DNA is TGTGCCAGCAGCGCAACAGGGGGCGCGTACAATGAGCAGTTCTTC. The encoded protein is CASSATGGAYNEQFF. This chain joins TRBV9 and TRBJ2-1, with 9 positions matching TRBD1. J gave up 4 bases and V 3 bases, and 5 bases lay outside the gene matches. The CDR3 covers 15 residues. CDR1 and CDR2 (germline): SGDLS, YYNGEE. The variable domain in full, with the rest retrieved from reference TRBV9 and TRBJ2-1, is DSGVTQTPKHLITATGQRVTLRCSPRSGDLSVYWYQQSLDQGLQFLIQYYNGEERAKGNILERFSAQQFPDLHSELNLSSLELGDSALYFCASSATGGAYNEQFFGPGTRLTVL.